The present entry profiles one TCR beta chain with its context. Its recognized antigen is unknown. Base qualities were left out, and no much larger clone turns up one base away. The cohort comprised around 690 healthy bone marrow donors. At the time of sampling, all cohort members were nominally healthy, though unrecorded immune exposures were likely present. The donor was CMV seropositive and belonged to the group of 250 to 300 seropositive cohort members. A peripheral blood sample was provided by each donor, and peripheral blood mononuclear cells were used for TCR beta sequencing. The Qiagen DNeasy Blood Extraction Kit was used to extract genomic DNA from the blood cell samples. Library construction relied on the immunoSEQ multiplex PCR assay. For the multiplex PCR, a mixture combining 60 forward primers for TCR Vbeta segments and 13 reverse primers for TCR Jbeta segments was used. The CDR3 region of rearranged TCR beta genes was amplified from genomic DNA by a multiplex PCR assay. Amplified TCR beta libraries were sequenced as 87-base-pair reads on the Illumina HiSeq System. The original pipeline was this. In a later analysis, some 80 million unique TCR beta chains were counted across the 500 to 850 repertoires, and roughly 11 million of these chains were shared by at least two donors. Raw reads were error-corrected and collapsed into unique sequences by a nearest-neighbor algorithm in which closely related sequences were merged to remove PCR and sequencing errors. CDR3 sequences were aligned to IMGT reference sequences to assign V, D and J gene segments. For a sequence to be retained, at least a six-nucleotide match to both a V gene segment and a J gene segment was required. Rearrangements were called productive when the CDR3 lacked stop codons and stayed in frame with V and J; all others were non-productive. CDR3 was defined according to IMGT convention as the region running from the second conserved V-encoded cysteine to the conserved J-encoded phenylalanine. The earlier analysis of around 640 of the donors excluded sequences that lacked an unambiguous match to a single V gene segment. In an earlier analysis of approximately 550 of the donors, V segments were called functional above 56.7% productive rearrangements and were called segregating when the between-donor standard deviation exceeded 5%. A statistical classification framework was developed to diagnose cytomegalovirus status using the catalog of TCR beta chain sequences. V and J gene assignment, in a later analysis, came from comparing TCR nucleotide sequences with IMGT/GENE-DB human TR gene sequences. Using the TCRdist pipeline, a later analysis assigned CDR3 sequences along with most-parsimonious VDJ recombination scenarios. In a later analysis, every TCR beta chain was defined by the combination of its CDR3 amino acid sequence and its V-gene family, and reads without a unique V-gene family were dropped. To address suspected cross-contamination and a sequencing artifact, a later analysis removed around 590 highly shared, low-generation-probability nucleotide sequences. In a later analysis, a clonal expansion index was calculated for each public chain from normalized within-repertoire ranks of inferred template counts. In a later analysis, generation probabilities were computed using a VDJ recombination model fitted to out-of-frame rearrangements, and the results were checked against IGoR. A later analysis scored TCR-TCR, TCR-HLA and TCR-CMV co-occurrence with hypergeometric tests, applying a repertoire-size bias correction to TCR pairs. In a later analysis, false discovery rates were estimated by permuting HLA or CMV assignments 20 times. In a later analysis, co-occurring TCRs were grouped using DBSCAN, and TCRdist sequence similarity was added for clustering within HLA-allele-positive subsets. Co-occurrence clustering excluded repertoires with fewer than 30,000 or more than 120,000 public chains, plus five with anomalous nucleotide sharing. TCRdb's version of the immuneACCESS table is confined to in-frame rearrangements and falls short of the full clone set. An unresolved V gene accounts for under half of the shortfall where checked; the remainder is of unknown origin. The DNA gave D and trimming, while V, J and clone size come from that table. This sample gives 75,000 to 100,000 clones in total; about four fifths of them show up just once. The ten top clones hold roughly 3% of the sample.

The CDR3 goes from the cysteine to the phenylalanine over 15 residues. Of the read, only the CDR3 DNA is kept; its 45 bases are in frame from base 1. Via the germline V gene (reference sequence), CDR1 is PRHDT and CDR2 FYEKMQ. V ends up 5 bases short and J 2 bases short, with an unmatched junction base count of 6. This entry belongs to a study of cytomegalovirus exposure and HLA in healthy donors (dated by TCRdb to 2017 to 2019). About the full investigation: An earlier analysis of 587 of the donors reported 250 to 350 Gb of sequence data and 117 million unique TCR beta sequences from about 200 million T cells. An early release covering approximately 600 HLA-typed donors comprised around 300 gigabases of sequencing data and roughly 85 million unique TCR sequences. The genetic ancestry cluster associated with self-reported Caucasian donors included over 65% of the 300 to 450 genotyped donors. The aim of the study was to test whether cataloging public T cell receptors could identify signatures of past pathogen exposure. The study used immunosequencing to profile the T cell repertoires of more than 650 subjects and linked those repertoires to cytomegalovirus serostatus. Besides the first cohort of 500 to 700 subjects, a separate validation cohort made up of about 120 different subjects was used. To predict cytomegalovirus infection status, the study combined high-throughput TCR immunosequencing, statistical association of individual TCRs with disease status, and machine learning. To study patterns of TCR occurrence, a later analysis re-analyzed previously published TCR beta repertoires from around 670 donors and added high-resolution HLA genotyping. The later analysis used no new phenotypic data to find candidate immune exposures, relying instead on TCR beta sequences and their occurrence across donors. An earlier analysis of more than 450 of the donors used high-throughput TCR beta sequencing to judge whether each TCR beta V gene segment behaved as functional or pseudogenic. Alongside the repertoire data, information on donor age, sex, ethnicity and CMV serostatus was compiled. In a later genetic analysis, genome-wide SNP genotypes for about 65% of the 666 donors were used, and that subset was treated as a discovery cohort. Every repertoire in the discovery cohort had been generated on one and the same sequencing platform. Both class I and class II loci were covered by HLA typing, at four-digit resolution. The number of donors typed differed by locus, with about 620-630 for A, B, C, DRB1 and DQB1, roughly 550 for DQA1, under 610 for DPA1, and approximately 470 for DPB1. Because of strong linkage in the cohort, roughly 5 DR-DQ haplotypes were treated as single units for association and clustering. Among about 400 genotyped donors of the cohort, an average of around 240,000 unique TCR beta nucleotide sequences was sequenced per donor, of which roughly 18% were non-productive.

What the study reported, not specific to this receptor: According to the authors, the approach could potentially be generalized to other disease states and immunological phenotypes. In a later analysis, TCR association rates were found to vary across HLA loci, with the most associated TCRs seen for DRB1 alleles and the fewest for HLA-C alleles. Most CMV-associated TCR beta chains appeared to be HLA-restricted in a later analysis, and the HLA associations seemed to be driven largely by CMV exposure. According to a later analysis, parvovirus B19, influenza, CMV and Epstein-Barr virus appeared linked to several top co-occurrence clusters. The cohort was sequenced for TCR beta chains only, and without alpha or paired-chain data the features that could be detected were limited. The classifier was reported to diagnose cytomegalovirus status with high specificity and sensitivity in both the original and validation cohorts. Linkage disequilibrium might explain the correlated functional status among segregating V segments, but an unknown experimental factor could not be excluded. Specific HLA alleles were associated with 15,000 to 20,000 TCR beta sequences at a false discovery rate of 0.05 in a later analysis. Presence/absence analyses assumed roughly uniform sequencing depth across donors, an assumption that may not hold. The sequencing pipeline was judged likely to have produced a cluster of highly shared sequence variants as a technical artifact. An earlier analysis of around 540 of the donors showed that most TCR beta V segments appeared in productive rearrangements either about 90% or about 30% of the time, which broadly matched IMGT annotations. Compared with the 666-donor mean, donors in an Asian-associated ancestry cluster had fewer N-insertions in productive TCRs, according to a later genetic analysis. A total of about 150 TCR beta chains were listed by the study as associated with cytomegalovirus. HLA typing was unavailable for some donors at each locus, so association tests used only the typed subset. When HLA alleles, especially DR and DQ, strongly co-occurred, attributing TCR associations to individual alleles was difficult. Across donors, most TCR sequences were observed very rarely, whereas some public TCRs were present in many individuals. Compared with equally common non-associated chains, HLA-associated TCR beta chains in a later analysis were more clonally expanded and had lower generation probabilities. In vitro tests confirmed that three of the cytomegalovirus-associated TCR beta chains recognize cytomegalovirus antigens. For the cohort, immune exposure information was limited to CMV serostatus. In a later genetic analysis, a missense DCLRE1C variant was associated with V-gene and J-gene trimming of TCR beta chains, and the association was replicated in an independent cohort. A further reported finding was that TCR beta sequences accurately predicted the HLA-A and HLA-B alleles for most subjects in the first cohort. Because the 87-base-pair reads could not distinguish some IMGT-functional V segments, including TRBV6-2 and TRBV6-3, those segments were excluded. The earlier analysis of approximately 540 of the donors excluded over 15 rarely observed V segments, including chromosome 9 orphons, because counts were too low.

The receptor comes from a female donor in good health and CMV-seropositive. Material: PBMCs. The rearrangement combines TRBV13 with TRBJ2-3; 8 nucleotides in the junction match TRBD2. The sequence in DNA is TGTGCCAGCAGCCAAGACGGGGGGGCCACAGATACGCAGTATTTT. Its product reads: CASSQDGGATDTQYF.